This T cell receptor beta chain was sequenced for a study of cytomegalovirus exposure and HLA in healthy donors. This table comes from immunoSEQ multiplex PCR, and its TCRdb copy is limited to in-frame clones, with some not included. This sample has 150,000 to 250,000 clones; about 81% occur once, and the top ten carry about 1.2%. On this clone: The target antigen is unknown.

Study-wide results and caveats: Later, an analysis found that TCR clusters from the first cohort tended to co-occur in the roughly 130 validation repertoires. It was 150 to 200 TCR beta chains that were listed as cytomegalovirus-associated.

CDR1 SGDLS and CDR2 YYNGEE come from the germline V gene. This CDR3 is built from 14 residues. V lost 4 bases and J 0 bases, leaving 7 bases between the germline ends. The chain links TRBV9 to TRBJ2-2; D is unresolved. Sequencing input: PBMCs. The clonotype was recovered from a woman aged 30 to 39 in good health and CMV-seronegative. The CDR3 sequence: CASSSRTNTGELFF. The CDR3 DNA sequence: TGTGCCAGCAGCTCCCGTACGAACACCGGGGAGCTGTTTTTT.